This T cell receptor beta chain was found in a study of shared clonotypes between healthy human individuals. Findings of the study overall: It was only blood that was sampled, and tissue repertoires likely differ.

Trimming pared 5 bases from V and 4 bases from J, leaving 15 bases between. The germline gives CDR1 MGHDK, CDR2 SYGVNS. The CDR3 is 15 amino acids. With regard to this clone: Its antigen remains unknown.

Using immunoSEQ multiplex PCR, the repertoire was profiled, and TCRdb retains in-frame clones only, with some absent. The sample yields more than 2 million clones, approximately 95% seen once. The chain uses TRBV25-1 and TRBJ2-1, with D tentatively TRBD2 (5 bases). The source is a man younger than 30 in good health. The specimen sequenced was naive CD4+ T cells sorted from blood. Subset denoted: CD45RA+ positively selected. The CDR3 DNA sequence: TGTGCCAGCAGTCCCTCCAGCGGAAAGTACAATGAGCAGTTCTTC. Protein sequence: CASSPSSGKYNEQFF.